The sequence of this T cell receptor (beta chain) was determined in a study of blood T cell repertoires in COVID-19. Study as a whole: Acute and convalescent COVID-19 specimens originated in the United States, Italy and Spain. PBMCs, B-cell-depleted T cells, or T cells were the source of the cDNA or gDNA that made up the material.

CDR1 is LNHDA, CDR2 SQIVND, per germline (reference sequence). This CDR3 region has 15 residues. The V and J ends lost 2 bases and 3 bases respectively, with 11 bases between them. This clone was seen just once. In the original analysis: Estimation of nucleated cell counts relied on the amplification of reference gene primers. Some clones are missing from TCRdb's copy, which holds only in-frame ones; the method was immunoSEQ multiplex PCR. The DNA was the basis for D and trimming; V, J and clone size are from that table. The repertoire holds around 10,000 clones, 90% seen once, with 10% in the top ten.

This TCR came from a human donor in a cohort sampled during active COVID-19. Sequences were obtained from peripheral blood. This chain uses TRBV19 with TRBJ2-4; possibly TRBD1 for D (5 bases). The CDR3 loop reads CASSILFRVKNIQYF. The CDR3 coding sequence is TGTGCCAGTAGTATACTCTTCAGGGTCAAAAACATTCAGTACTTC.